These T cell receptor beta chains were read from a single sample in a study of blood T cell repertoires in COVID-19. Profiled with immunoSEQ multiplex PCR; TCRdb holds only in-frame clones, not every one. The sample includes under 300,000 clones, 65% to 90% of them seen just once. The sequenced sample consisted of peripheral blood. These receptors were taken from a man aged 35-49 years who had recovered from COVID-19. Both conserved end residues are part of each CDR3. Fields, in order: CDR3 DNA, CDR3 protein, D gene, clone size, V gene, J gene. The D gene is left open where the match is weak. Where a row states a size, it is once, few, many or the class of an expanded clone; other rows omit it.

TGTGCCAGCAGCGCGGGACTAGCGGGTAACCAAGAGACCCAGTACTTC	CASSAGLAGNQETQYF	TRBD2	once	TRBV9	TRBJ2-5
TGTGCCAGCAGCCCAAGACAGCCCCTCTCGAACACCGGGGAGCTGTTTTTT	CASSPRQPLSNTGELFF	.	.	TRBV5-5	TRBJ2-2
TGCGCCAGCAGCTTGGCAGGGAATGGAAACACCATATATTTT	CASSLAGNGNTIYF	.	once	TRBV5-1	TRBJ1-3
TGTGCCAGCAGGGCAACTCAGGATGGCTACACCTTC	CASRATQDGYTF	.	.	TRBV2	TRBJ1-2
TGCGCCAGCAGCTTAGGACAGGGGAGCGAGCAGTACTTC	CASSLGQGSEQYF	TRBD1	once	TRBV5-1	TRBJ2-7
TGTGCCAGCAGCGTCGCCGACAACTCCTACAATGAGCAGTTCTTC	CASSVADNSYNEQFF	.	few	TRBV9	TRBJ2-1
TGTGCCAGCAGTTACAGGGGCGCTGAAGCTTTCTTT	CASSYRGAEAFF	.	.	TRBV6-5	TRBJ1-1
TGTGCCAGCAGCGCGGACAGGTCAGGATACAATGAGCAGTTCTTC	CASSADRSGYNEQFF	TRBD1	.	TRBV7-9	TRBJ2-1
TGTGCCAGCTCACAACAGGGACACACCGGGGAGCTGTTTTTT	CASSQQGHTGELFF	.	.	TRBV7-9	TRBJ2-2
TGTGCCAGCTCACCATTAGGAGCGGAGGACGGCTACACCTTC	CASSPLGAEDGYTF	.	.	TRBV18	TRBJ1-2
TGTGCCAGCACCGATCCCAGGACAGGGACGAATGAGCAGTTCTTC	CASTDPRTGTNEQFF	TRBD1	.	TRBV5-4	TRBJ2-1
TGTGCCAGCAGCTTCTCCGACTATGGCTACACCTTC	CASSFSDYGYTF	.	.	TRBV7-8	TRBJ1-2
TGTGCCAGCTCACCACTTTTTCAGGATAGCAATCAGCCCCAGCATTTT	CASSPLFQDSNQPQHF	.	.	TRBV18	TRBJ1-5
TGTGCCAGCAGCCGTCGACAGGGGGTGTACAATGAGCAGTTCTTC	CASSRRQGVYNEQFF	TRBD1	.	TRBV5-6	TRBJ2-1
TGTGCTAGCAGCGAGGGACAGGGGTCCTACAATGAGCAGTTCTTC	CASSEGQGSYNEQFF	TRBD1	once	TRBV7-7	TRBJ2-1
TGTGCCAGCAGTGAAGGACACAGCGCAGATACGCAGTATTTT	CASSEGHSADTQYF	.	.	TRBV6-4	TRBJ2-3
TGTGCCAGCAGCCCCGGGACTAGCGGGTACGAGCAGTACTTC	CASSPGTSGYEQYF	TRBD2	.	TRBV5-4	TRBJ2-7
TGTGCCAGCAGCTCAAACCAAAAAAGGGACAGCCCCTCCTACGAGCAGTACTTC	CASSSNQKRDSPSYEQYF	TRBD1	.	TRBV7-9	TRBJ2-7
TGTGCCAGCAGCCTACTCCTCCCGGGAAGGGTCACCGAGCAGTACTTC	CASSLLLPGRVTEQYF	.	.	TRBV5-6	TRBJ2-7
TGTGCCATCAGTGAGGACCGAGGGACAGTCGGGGAGACCCAGTACTTC	CAISEDRGTVGETQYF	TRBD1	.	TRBV10-3	TRBJ2-5
TGTGCCAGCAGCTTAGCGAGTGGCGGGAACCACGAGCAGTACTTC	CASSLASGGNHEQYF	.	.	TRBV11-2	TRBJ2-7
TGTGCCAGCAGTGATCGGCGGGGGGCATCCACAGATACGCAGTATTTT	CASSDRRGASTDTQYF	TRBD2	.	TRBV2	TRBJ2-3
TGTGCCAGCAGTTACTCGGGGACAGTCTCTTACGAGCAGTACTTC	CASSYSGTVSYEQYF	TRBD1	.	TRBV6-5	TRBJ2-7